The clone carrying this T cell receptor beta chain was picked up a small number of times. The data were taken from a study of blood T cell repertoires in COVID-19. Overall study context: Collection of acute and convalescent COVID-19 samples took place in the United States, Italy and Spain. Sample material is recorded as cDNA or gDNA derived from T cells, B-cell-depleted T cells, or PBMCs.

Per the original data handling: Reference gene primer amplification gave estimated nucleated cell counts. Assay used: immunoSEQ multiplex PCR; TCRdb lists only in-frame clones, some missing. Clonal size and the V and J genes are those of that table, whereas D and trimming came from the DNA. In the table there are about 68,000 clones, 70% to 90% of which are singletons. The germline V gene has CDR1 SGHTA and CDR2 FQGNSA. Trimming stripped 2 bases from V and 5 bases from J, with 10 bases between. There are 13 residues in the CDR3. Source material: peripheral blood. This TCR was sampled from a woman aged 55-70 years with acute or convalescent COVID-19. This chain joins TRBV7-2 and TRBJ2-7; a possible D gene is TRBD2 (5 bases). CDR3 amino acids: CASSLSSVHEQYF. CDR3 nucleotide sequence: TGTGCCAGCAGCTTAAGTAGCGTCCACGAGCAGTACTTC. Using reference TRBV7-2 and TRBJ2-7 for the parts outside the CDR3, the full variable domain is GAGVSQSPSNKVTEKGKDVELRCDPISGHTALYWYRQSLGQGLEFLIYFQGNSAPDKSGLPSDRFSAERTGGSVSTLTIQRTQQEDSAVYLCASSLSSVHEQYFGPGTRLTVT.